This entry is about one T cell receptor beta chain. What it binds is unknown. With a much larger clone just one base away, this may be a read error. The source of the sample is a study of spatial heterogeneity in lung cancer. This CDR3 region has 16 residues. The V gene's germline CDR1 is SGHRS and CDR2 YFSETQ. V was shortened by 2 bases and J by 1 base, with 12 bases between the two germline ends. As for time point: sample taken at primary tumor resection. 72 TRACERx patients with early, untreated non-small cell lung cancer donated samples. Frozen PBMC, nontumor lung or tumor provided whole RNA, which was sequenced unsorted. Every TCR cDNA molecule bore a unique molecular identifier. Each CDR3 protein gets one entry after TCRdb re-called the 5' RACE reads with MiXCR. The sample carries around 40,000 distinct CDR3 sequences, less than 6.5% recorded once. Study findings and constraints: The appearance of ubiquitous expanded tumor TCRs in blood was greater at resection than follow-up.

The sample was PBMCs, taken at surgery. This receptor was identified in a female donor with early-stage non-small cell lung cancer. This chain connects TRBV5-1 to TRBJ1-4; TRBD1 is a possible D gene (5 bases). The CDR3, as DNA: TGCGCCAGCAGCTTCGAGGGGACTGGAACTAATGAAAAACTGTTTTTT. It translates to CASSFEGTGTNEKLFF.